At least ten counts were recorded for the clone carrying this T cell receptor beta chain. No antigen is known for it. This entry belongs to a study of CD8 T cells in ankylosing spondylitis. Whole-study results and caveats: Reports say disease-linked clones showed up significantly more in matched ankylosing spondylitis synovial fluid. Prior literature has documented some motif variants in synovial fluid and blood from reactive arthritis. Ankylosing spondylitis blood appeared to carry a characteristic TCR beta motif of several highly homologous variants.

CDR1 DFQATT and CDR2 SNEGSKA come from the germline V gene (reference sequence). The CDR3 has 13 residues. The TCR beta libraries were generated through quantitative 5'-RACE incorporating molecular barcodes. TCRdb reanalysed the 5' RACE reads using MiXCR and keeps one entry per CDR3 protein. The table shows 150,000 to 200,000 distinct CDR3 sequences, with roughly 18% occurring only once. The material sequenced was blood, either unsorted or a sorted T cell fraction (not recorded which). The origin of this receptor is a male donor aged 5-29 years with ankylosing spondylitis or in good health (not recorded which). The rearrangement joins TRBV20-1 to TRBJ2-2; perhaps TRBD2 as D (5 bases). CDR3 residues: CSARELNTGELFF. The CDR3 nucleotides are TGCAGCGCCCGGGAACTGAACACCGGGGAGCTGTTTTTT.